Each of the 21 T cell receptor beta chains below was sequenced from the same sample in a study of cytomegalovirus exposure and HLA in healthy donors. The PCR made use of 60 Vbeta and 13 Jbeta primers. Only in-frame clones appear in the TCRdb table, and some are missing; sequencing was by immunoSEQ multiplex PCR. The sample includes tens of thousands of clones. Sequenced sample: PBMCs. Every receptor here comes from a male donor in good health and CMV-seropositive.

The J gene is TRBJ2-7, the V gene TRBV9; D unclear. Trimming cost V 2 bases and J 7 bases, with 16 bases left between them. The CDR3 is made up of 14 amino acids. Germline-derived CDR1 and CDR2 are SGDLS and YYNGEE. This CDR3 reads CASSVEIFSAEQYF. The CDR3 nucleotides are TGTGCCAGCAGCGTCGAAATTTTCTCCGCGGAGCAGTACTTC.

The V gene is TRBV4-2, the J gene TRBJ1-1; no clear D gene. V was pared by 6 bases and J by 7 bases, with 9 bases between. This CDR3 has 11 residues. Germline V gene sequence: CDR1 LGHNA, CDR2 YNFKEQ. This chain's CDR3 is CASSNGVEAFF. CDR3 sequence (DNA): TGTGCCAGCAGTAACGGGGTTGAAGCTTTCTTT.

The chain couples TRBV5-8 to TRBJ2-7; D perhaps matches TRBD2 (6 bases). Trimming shortened V by 4 bases and J by 7 bases, and 12 bases separated the two germline ends. CDR1 is SGHTS and CDR2 is YDEGEE in the germline V gene. This CDR3 is built from 12 residues. CDR3 nucleotide sequence: TGTGCCAGCAGCACCCCTCGGGGGGAGCAGTACTTC. It codes for CASSTPRGEQYF.

CDR3 in amino acids: CASSFFAGRGEQYF. In nucleotides, the CDR3 is TGTGCCAGCAGTTTCTTCGCAGGGCGAGGCGAGCAGTACTTC. This rearrangement joins TRBV6-5 to TRBJ2-7, with D tentatively TRBD1 (5 bases). The germline V gene encodes CDR1 MNHEY and CDR2 SVGAGI. V lost 4 bases and J 6 bases, leaving 16 bases between the germline ends. The CDR3 covers 14 residues.

CDR3 nucleotides: TGTGCCAGCAGTTTACGGGGGGTCTATGGCTACACCTTC. This sequence encodes CASSLRGVYGYTF. This chain links TRBV27 with TRBJ1-2; a weak D match, TRBD1 (5 bases). Per germline, CDR1 MNHEY and CDR2 SMNVEV (reference sequence). The V gene lost 2 bases and the J gene lost 4 bases, with 8 bases spanning the gap. The CDR3 is 13 residues long.

The chain combines TRBV19 with TRBJ1-1; TRBD1 matches at 9 bases. CDR1 and CDR2 (germline): LNHDA, SQIVND (reference sequence). The length of the CDR3 is 17 residues. The V gene end was trimmed by 0 bases and the J gene end by 0 bases; junction bases not matched to a gene: 5. CDR3 region: CASSIDGTGSMNTEAFF. CDR3 bases: TGTGCCAGTAGTATAGATGGGACAGGGTCCATGAACACTGAAGCTTTCTTT.

This chain uses TRBV6-1 with TRBJ1-2; perhaps TRBD1 as D (6 bases). The CDR3 consists of 14 residues. CDR1 is MNHNS, CDR2 SASEGT, per germline. The V and J ends lost 3 bases and 4 bases respectively, with 12 bases between them. DNA of the CDR3: TGTGCCAGCAGTGAGGGGGAGACAGGCTATGGCTACACCTTC. Protein sequence: CASSEGETGYGYTF.

The chain carries TRBV19 and TRBJ1-5; 7 nucleotides line up with TRBD1. J gave up 2 bases and V 5 bases, and 3 bases lay outside the gene matches. Per germline, CDR1 LNHDA and CDR2 SQIVND (reference sequence). CDR3 length equals 14 residues. As DNA, the CDR3 is TGTGCCAGTAGTTCTACAGGGGGCAATCAGCCCCAGCATTTT. This gives the protein CASSSTGGNQPQHF.

This rearrangement joins TRBV18 to TRBJ1-3; D remains unclear. Trimming left V 3 bases short and J 2 bases short, with 8 bases between. The CDR3 has 14 residues. The germline CDR1 and CDR2 sequences are KGHSH and LQKENI. CDR3 DNA sequence: TGTGCCAGCTCACCGGTAGCAGCTGGAAACACCATATATTTT. Encoded protein: CASSPVAAGNTIYF.

The chain links TRBV30 to TRBJ2-2; D perhaps matches TRBD1 (6 bases). The CDR3 is 14 residues long. V shed 4 bases and J shed 5 bases, with 14 bases lying between them. Germline V gene sequence: CDR1 GTSNPN, CDR2 SVGIG (reference sequence). This CDR3 is CAWTLDSPTGELFF. The CDR3 DNA is TGTGCCTGGACCCTGGACAGTCCAACCGGGGAGCTGTTTTTT.

The chain uses TRBV19 and TRBJ1-2, with a possible D match to TRBD1 (5 bases). Germline lookup yields CDR1 LNHDA and CDR2 SQIVND (reference sequence). This CDR3 has 13 amino acids. V was cut by 4 bases and J by 4 bases, with 10 bases left in between. In DNA form, the CDR3 reads TGTGCCAGTAGTAAAGGGGAACCCTATGGCTACACCTTC. As protein: CASSKGEPYGYTF.

The rearrangement uses TRBV6-1 and TRBJ1-4; the D is unclear. Germline V CDR1 and CDR2: MNHNS, SASEGT. V was shortened by 6 bases and J by 0 bases, with 11 bases between the two germline ends. The CDR3 contains 15 residues. The CDR3 sequence: CASSRPAATNEKLFF. The CDR3 DNA is TGTGCCAGCAGCAGACCGGCGGCAACTAATGAAAAACTGTTTTTT.

This chain connects TRBV5-1 to TRBJ2-2; D call uncertain. Germline-derived CDR1 and CDR2 are SGHRS and YFSETQ. The CDR3 consists of 13 residues. V lost 4 bases and J 5 bases, leaving 9 bases between the germline ends. The DNA for the CDR3 is TGCGCCAGCAGCGTGTCACAGACCGGGGAGCTGTTTTTT. Translation gives CASSVSQTGELFF.

The DNA of the CDR3 is TGTGCCAGTAGTATAGACCCCTATAACACCGGGGAGCTGTTTTTT. Its protein product is CASSIDPYNTGELFF. This chain joins TRBV19 and TRBJ2-2, with D uncertain. Germline V gene data show CDR1 as LNHDA and CDR2 as SQIVND (reference sequence). The V end lost 0 bases, the J end lost 2 bases, and 7 bases lay between the germline ends. There are 15 residues in the CDR3.

The rearrangement links TRBV30 to TRBJ2-1, with D tentatively TRBD1 (6 bases). This CDR3 comprises 13 residues. Trimming shortened V by 8 bases and J by 4 bases, and 15 bases separated the two germline ends. Germline loops: CDR1 GTSNPN, CDR2 SVGIG (reference sequence). In DNA, the CDR3 is TGTGCCGGGTCCCGGGACATATACAATGAGCAGTTCTTC. This gives the protein CAGSRDIYNEQFF.

The chain couples TRBV30 to TRBJ1-4, with D tentatively TRBD1 (5 bases). The CDR3 extends over 14 amino acids. Germline values: CDR1 GTSNPN, CDR2 SVGIG (reference sequence). Trimming removed 2 bases from V and 8 bases from J, with 15 bases in between. DNA for the CDR3: TGTGCCTGGAGTATCGGCGGGGGTGGAGAAAAACTGTTTTTT. It yields the protein CAWSIGGGGEKLFF.

The chain employs TRBV6-5 and TRBJ1-2; D is unclear. Trimming took 2 bases from V and 1 from J, leaving 5 bases between them. The CDR3 has 13 amino acids. Germline-derived CDR1 and CDR2 are MNHEY and SVGAGI. CDR3 sequence: CASSYAVNYGYTF. CDR3 DNA sequence: TGTGCCAGCAGTTACGCGGTTAACTATGGCTACACCTTC.

V gene TRBV9 combines with J gene TRBJ1-2, with D maybe TRBD1 (6 bases). This CDR3 is built from 14 residues. Trimming pared 2 bases from V and 7 bases from J, leaving 15 bases between. CDR1 SGDLS and CDR2 YYNGEE come from the germline V gene. CDR3 bases: TGTGCCAGCAGCGTTAGTCATTCAGGGGTTGGCTACACCTTC. Translation gives CASSVSHSGVGYTF.

The chain has TRBV30 and TRBJ1-2; D perhaps matches TRBD1 (5 bases). Germline assignment: CDR1 GTSNPN and CDR2 SVGIG (reference sequence). Trimming took 7 bases from V and 7 from J, leaving 16 bases between them. The CDR3 runs 12 residues. The CDR3 region is CAYRRGNGGYTF. In nucleotides, the CDR3 is TGTGCCTACCGGCGGGGGAACGGTGGCTACACCTTC. Supplemented by reference TRBV30 and TRBJ1-2, the full variable domain reads SQTIHQWPATLVQPVGSPLSLECTVEGTSNPNLYWYRQAAGRGLQLLFYSVGIGQISSEVPQNLSASRPQDRQFILSSKKLLLSDSGFYLCAYRRGNGGYTFGSGTRLTVV.

This chain uses TRBV5-1 with TRBJ1-1; weak D call: TRBD1 (5 bases). The V gene lost 3 bases and the J gene lost 4 bases, with 10 bases spanning the gap. This CDR3 has 13 residues. CDR1 and CDR2 (germline): SGHRS, YFSETQ. The CDR3 nucleotides are TGCGCCAGCAGCTCCCGGGGGAGCACTGAAGCTTTCTTT. Its protein product is CASSSRGSTEAFF.

The chain employs TRBV4-1 and TRBJ1-1, with 10 positions matching TRBD1. Germline CDR1 and CDR2: MGHRA and YSYEKL. V shed 4 bases, J shed 4 bases, and the junction held 6 bases outside the gene matches. The CDR3 is made up of 15 amino acids. CDR3 DNA: TGCGCCAGCAGCCGACCCGGACAGGGGGGCACTGAAGCTTTCTTT. It encodes CASSRPGQGGTEAFF.